Given below is one T cell receptor beta chain in context. It lacks a known antigen. Base-call qualities are not available, and no considerably larger clone is one nucleotide away. In total, just over 650 healthy bone marrow donors made up the cohort. At the time of sampling, all cohort members were nominally healthy, though unrecorded immune exposures were likely present. The donor was CMV seronegative and belonged to the group of 320 or so seronegative cohort members. A peripheral blood sample was provided by each donor, and peripheral blood mononuclear cells were used for TCR beta sequencing. The Qiagen DNeasy Blood Extraction Kit was used to extract genomic DNA from the blood cell samples. The CDR3 runs 15 residues from the cysteine to the phenylalanine. Only the CDR3 portion is preserved as DNA: 45 bases, with reading frame beginning at the first base. V is trimmed back by 4 bases and J by 6 bases, and the junction contains 8 bases that no gene match accounts for. CDR1 and CDR2 (LGHNA, YSLEER) derive from the germline V gene.

The data were taken from a study of cytomegalovirus exposure and HLA in healthy donors (TCRdb year 2017). Turning to the overall study: In an earlier analysis of under 750 of the donors, 276 Gb of sequence data and 100 million or so unique TCR beta sequences from some 170 million T cells were reported. Approximately 300 gigabases of sequencing data and approximately 84 million unique TCR sequences were included in an early release covering under 650 HLA-typed donors. Of the roughly 410 genotyped donors, 80% to 90% were placed in the genetic ancestry cluster associated with self-reported Caucasian donors. The aim of the study was to test whether cataloging public T cell receptors could identify signatures of past pathogen exposure. The T cell repertoires of about 700 subjects were profiled by immunosequencing and related to cytomegalovirus serostatus. A separate validation cohort of roughly 120 different subjects was used in addition to the approximately 700-subject first cohort. To predict cytomegalovirus infection status, the study brought together high-throughput TCR immunosequencing, statistical association of individual TCRs with disease status, and machine learning. In a later analysis, previously published TCR beta repertoires from about 640 donors were re-analyzed and high-resolution HLA genotyping was added so that TCR occurrence patterns could be studied. The later analysis used no new phenotypic data to find candidate immune exposures, relying instead on TCR beta sequences and their occurrence across donors. An earlier analysis of 500 to 750 of the donors applied high-throughput TCR beta sequencing to assess whether each TCR beta V gene segment acted as functional or pseudogenic. Donor age, sex, ethnicity and CMV serostatus were compiled together with the repertoire data. In a later genetic analysis, genome-wide SNP genotypes for about 55% of the roughly 700 donors were used, and that subset was treated as a discovery cohort. Every repertoire in the discovery cohort had been generated on one and the same sequencing platform. Both class I and class II loci were covered by HLA typing, at four-digit resolution. Typing coverage varied by locus: roughly 629-640 donors for A, B, C, DRB1 and DQB1; some 520 for DQA1; 600 to 610 for DPA1; around 450 for DPB1. Because of strong linkage in the cohort, roughly five DR-DQ haplotypes were treated as single units for association and clustering. Across approximately 400 genotyped donors of the cohort, an average of roughly 250,000 unique TCR beta nucleotide sequences per donor were sequenced, and 15% to 20% of those sequences were non-productive.

The library relied on the immunoSEQ multiplex PCR assay. For the multiplex PCR, a mixture combining 60 forward primers for TCR Vbeta segments and 13 reverse primers for TCR Jbeta segments was used. Amplification of the CDR3 region of rearranged TCR beta genes was performed with a multiplex PCR assay on genomic DNA. The Illumina HiSeq System was used to sequence the amplified TCR beta libraries as 87-base-pair reads. As for the authors' bioinformatics: In a later analysis, tens of millions of unique TCR beta chains were counted across the roughly 670 repertoires, and roughly 10 million of these chains were shared by at least two donors. A nearest-neighbor algorithm error-corrected the raw reads and collapsed the reads into unique sequences, merging closely related sequences to remove PCR and sequencing errors. Alignment of CDR3 sequences to IMGT reference sequences was used to assign V, D and J gene segments. Each retained sequence needed at least a six-nucleotide match to both a V gene segment and a J gene segment. A rearrangement was called productive if the CDR3 had no stop codons and remained in frame with V and J, and every other rearrangement was called non-productive. Following IMGT convention, CDR3 was defined as the stretch from the second conserved V-encoded cysteine to the conserved J-encoded phenylalanine. The earlier analysis of approximately 590 of the donors excluded any sequence lacking an unambiguous match to a single V gene segment. An earlier analysis of 500 to 700 of the donors classified V segments as functional when productive rearrangements were above 56.7% and as segregating when the standard deviation between donors was above 5%. A statistical classification framework was developed to diagnose cytomegalovirus status using the catalog of TCR beta chain sequences. A later analysis assigned V and J genes by comparing TCR nucleotide sequences with IMGT/GENE-DB human TR gene sequences. Using the TCRdist pipeline, a later analysis assigned CDR3 sequences along with most-parsimonious VDJ recombination scenarios. A later analysis defined each TCR beta chain by its CDR3 amino acid sequence plus V-gene family, and excluded reads lacking a unique V-gene family. As a way to deal with suspected cross-contamination and a sequencing artifact, a later analysis dropped approximately 570 nucleotide sequences that were highly shared and had low generation probability. A later analysis calculated a clonal expansion index for each public chain from normalized within-repertoire ranks of inferred template counts. Generation probabilities in a later analysis came from a VDJ recombination model fitted to out-of-frame rearrangements, and those results were checked against IGoR. In a later analysis, TCR-TCR, TCR-HLA and TCR-CMV co-occurrence was scored with hypergeometric tests, and a repertoire-size bias correction was applied to TCR pairs. To estimate false discovery rates, a later analysis permuted the HLA or CMV assignments 20 times. A later analysis grouped co-occurring TCRs with DBSCAN, adding TCRdist sequence similarity when clustering within HLA-allele-positive subsets. Repertoires with fewer than 30,000 or more than 120,000 public chains were left out of co-occurrence clustering, as were about five repertoires with anomalous nucleotide sharing. Entries here come from immuneACCESS through TCRdb and include only in-frame sequences with V and J called. Some clones fail to appear in such tables; in the studies checked, an unresolved V gene covers under half of the shortfall, and the cause of the remainder is unknown. V and J calls and clone size are as listed in that table; D and trimming were resolved from the DNA. In this sample the table shows 150,000 to 200,000 clones, around 80% of which occur a single time. The ten largest account for about 2.2% of the sample.

What the research found in general, with its limitations: When HLA alleles, especially DR and DQ, strongly co-occurred, TCR associations were difficult to assign to individual alleles. Compared with equally common non-associated chains, HLA-associated TCR beta chains in a later analysis were more clonally expanded and had lower generation probabilities. For the cohort, immune exposure information was limited to CMV serostatus. Broadly in line with IMGT annotations, most TCR beta V segments showed up in productive rearrangements about 90% or about 30% of the time in an earlier analysis of several hundred of the donors. A total of 150 or so TCR beta chains were listed by the study as associated with cytomegalovirus. The classifier was reported to diagnose cytomegalovirus status with high specificity and sensitivity in both the original cohort and the validation cohort. The authors suggested that the approach could potentially be extended to other disease states and immunological phenotypes. Most TCR sequences were seen in very few donors, while some public TCRs were found in many individuals. In a later analysis, TCR association rates were found to vary across HLA loci, with the most associated TCRs seen for DRB1 alleles and the fewest for HLA-C alleles. This cohort had only TCR beta chains sequenced, and the lack of alpha or paired-chain data limited which features could be detected. In vitro tests confirmed that three of the cytomegalovirus-associated TCR beta chains recognize cytomegalovirus antigens. A further reported finding was that TCR beta sequences accurately predicted the HLA-A and HLA-B alleles for most subjects in the first cohort. Roughly uniform sequencing depth across donors was assumed in presence/absence analyses, although this assumption may not hold. About 15 rarely observed V segments, including chromosome 9 orphons, were excluded from the earlier analysis of a few hundred of the donors because counts were too low. A later genetic analysis associated a missense DCLRE1C variant with V-gene and J-gene trimming of TCR beta chains, and an independent cohort replicated the association. The sequencing pipeline was judged likely to have produced a cluster of highly shared sequence variants as a technical artifact. According to a later analysis, most CMV-associated TCR beta chains appeared to be HLA-restricted, and the HLA associations seemed to be driven largely by CMV exposure. Linkage disequilibrium might explain the correlated functional status among segregating V segments, but an unknown experimental factor could not be excluded. Some IMGT-functional V segments, including TRBV6-2 and TRBV6-3, could not be told apart with the 87-base-pair reads, so those segments were excluded. Several of the top co-occurrence clusters appeared to be linked to parvovirus B19, influenza, CMV and Epstein-Barr virus, according to a later analysis. A later genetic analysis reported fewer N-insertions in productive TCRs among donors in an Asian-associated ancestry cluster than the roughly 700-donor mean. In a later analysis, some 18,000 TCR beta sequences were associated with specific HLA alleles at a false discovery rate of 0.05. Because HLA typing was missing for some donors at each locus, association tests included only the typed subset.

Sequencing used PBMCs. The sequence joins TRBV4-3 to TRBJ2-1, and 8 junctional nucleotides match TRBD2. The TCR sequence derives from a young woman in good health and CMV-seronegative. Here the CDR3 is given as CASSRGIAGSNEQFF. The DNA sequence is given as TGCGCCAGCAGCCGCGGGATAGCGGGAAGCAATGAGCAGTTCTTC.